This T cell receptor (beta chain) was sequenced during a study of blood T cell repertoires in COVID-19. Study-wide context: T cells, B-cell-depleted T cells, or PBMCs supplied cDNA or gDNA.

This clone is a singleton in its sample. Some clones are missing from TCRdb's copy, which holds only in-frame ones; the method was immunoSEQ multiplex PCR. The data hold 150,000 or so clones, with 87% observed a single time. V gave up 5 bases and J gave up 8 bases, with 18 bases separating them. This CDR3 contains 15 residues. The germline V gene encodes CDR1 MDHEN and CDR2 SYDVKM. The chain is built from TRBV28 and TRBJ1-4; weak D call: TRBD1 (6 bases). This receptor was taken from a human donor in a cohort sampled during active COVID-19. What was sequenced was peripheral blood. DNA of the CDR3: TGTGCCAGCAGTACCCGACACAGGGCGGAGGAAAAACTGTTTTTT. It translates to CASSTRHRAEEKLFF.